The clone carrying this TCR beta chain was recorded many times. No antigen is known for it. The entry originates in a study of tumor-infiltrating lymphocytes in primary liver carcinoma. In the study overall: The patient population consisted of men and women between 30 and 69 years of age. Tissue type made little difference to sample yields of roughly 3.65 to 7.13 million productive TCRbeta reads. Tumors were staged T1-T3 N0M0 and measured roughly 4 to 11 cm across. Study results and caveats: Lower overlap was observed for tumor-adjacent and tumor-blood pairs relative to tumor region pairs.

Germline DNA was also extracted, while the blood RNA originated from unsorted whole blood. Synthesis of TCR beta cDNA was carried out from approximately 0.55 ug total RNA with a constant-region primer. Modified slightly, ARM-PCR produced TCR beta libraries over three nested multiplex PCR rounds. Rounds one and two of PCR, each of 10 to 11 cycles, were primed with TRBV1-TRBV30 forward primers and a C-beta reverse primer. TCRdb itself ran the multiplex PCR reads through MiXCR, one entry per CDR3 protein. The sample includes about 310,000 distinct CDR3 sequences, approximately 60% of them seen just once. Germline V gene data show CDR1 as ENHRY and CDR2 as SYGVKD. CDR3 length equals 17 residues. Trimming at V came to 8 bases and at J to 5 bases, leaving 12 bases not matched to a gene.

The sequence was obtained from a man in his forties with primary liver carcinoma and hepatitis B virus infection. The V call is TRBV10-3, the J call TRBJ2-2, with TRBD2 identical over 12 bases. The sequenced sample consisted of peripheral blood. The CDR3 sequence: CAIPAASGREGTGELFF. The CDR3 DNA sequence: TGTGCCATCCCGGCTGCTAGCGGGAGGGAGGGAACCGGGGAGCTGTTTTTT.